This TCR beta chain was recorded in a study of cytomegalovirus exposure and HLA in healthy donors. Points from the study as a whole: Some segments of the V type, notably TRBV6-2 and TRBV6-3, were excluded as indistinguishable.

On this clone itself: The antigen remains unidentified.

Germline V gene data show CDR1 as KGHSH and CDR2 as LQKENI. Germline trimming cut 3 bases from V and 1 base from J; bases unmatched to any gene: 8. This CDR3 spans 18 amino acids. Each donor was nominally healthy when sampled (though unrecorded immune exposures were likely). The PCR employed 60 Vbeta primers together with 13 Jbeta primers. Sequenced by immunoSEQ multiplex PCR; TCRdb stores in-frame clones only, minus some. Of 160,000 or so clones listed, 65% to 80% were seen once; the top ten hold 4.3%. The sequencing input was PBMCs. The TCR was taken from a man aged 40-50 years in good health and CMV-seronegative. This sequence joins TRBV18 and TRBJ2-6; TRBD2 matches at 8 bases. CDR3: CASSPSASGQSGANVLTF. The CDR3 DNA is TGTGCCAGCTCACCTTCGGCTAGCGGGCAATCTGGGGCCAACGTCCTGACTTTC.